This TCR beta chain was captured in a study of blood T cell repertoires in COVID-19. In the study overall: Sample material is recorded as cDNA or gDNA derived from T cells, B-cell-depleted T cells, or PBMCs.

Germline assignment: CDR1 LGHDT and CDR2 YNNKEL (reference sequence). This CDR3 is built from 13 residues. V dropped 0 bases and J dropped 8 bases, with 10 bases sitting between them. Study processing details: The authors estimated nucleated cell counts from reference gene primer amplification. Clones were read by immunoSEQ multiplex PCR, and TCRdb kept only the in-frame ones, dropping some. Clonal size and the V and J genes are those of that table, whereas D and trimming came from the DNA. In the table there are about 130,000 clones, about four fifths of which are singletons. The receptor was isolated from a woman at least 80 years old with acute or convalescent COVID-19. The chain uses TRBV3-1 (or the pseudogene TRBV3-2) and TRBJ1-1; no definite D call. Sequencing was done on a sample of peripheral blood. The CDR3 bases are TGTGCCAGCAGCCAAGAGAGGTTCGCAGAAGCTTTCTTT. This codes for CASSQERFAEAFF.